Listed here are 3 T cell receptor beta chains from one sample, sequenced in a study of cytomegalovirus exposure and HLA in healthy donors. The study ran its PCR with 60 Vbeta and 13 Jbeta primers. This table comes from immunoSEQ multiplex PCR, and its TCRdb copy is limited to in-frame clones, with some not included. The sample includes under 200,000 clones, around 62% of them seen just once. The sequenced material came from PBMCs. The origin of the receptors is a man in his forties or fifties in good health and CMV-seronegative.

This clone has just a few counts. This chain joins TRBV4-3 and TRBJ1-5, with no clear D. CDR3 length: 15 residues. V lost 1 base, J lost 3 bases, and 10 bases lay in between. Germline CDR1 and CDR2: LGHNA and YSLEER. The chain's CDR3 is CASSQVRGFNQPQHF. DNA of the CDR3: TGCGCCAGCAGCCAAGTAAGAGGGTTCAATCAGCCCCAGCATTTT.

This chain connects TRBV28 to TRBJ1-5; 9 positions match TRBD1. This CDR3 comprises 13 residues. The germline CDR1 and CDR2 sequences are MDHEN and SYDVKM. The V and J ends lost 6 bases and 6 bases, in that order; junction bases with no gene match: 3. The CDR3 loop is CASRDRGIQPQHF. CDR3 coding DNA: TGTGCCAGCAGGGACAGGGGCATTCAGCCCCAGCATTTT.

The V gene is TRBV5-1, the J gene TRBJ2-1; the D gene is possibly TRBD2 (5 bases). The CDR3 is 16 residues long. Per the germline V gene, CDR1 is SGHRS and CDR2 is YFSETQ. The V gene lost 0 bases and the J gene lost 4 bases, with 14 bases spanning the gap. CDR3 in amino acids: CASSLAIIAGYNEQFF. DNA for the CDR3: TGCGCCAGCAGCTTGGCCATTATCGCGGGTTACAATGAGCAGTTCTTC.